This TCR beta chain was captured by sequencing in a study of shared clonotypes between healthy human individuals. This CDR3 is built from 16 residues. Trimming left V 1 base short and J 1 base short, with 13 bases between. The V gene's germline CDR1 is SEHNR and CDR2 FQNEAQ (reference sequence). The naive CD8 fraction comprised CD45RO-negative cells positively selected for CCR7 and excluded terminally differentiated effector memory CD45RA+ cells. The data were produced by immunoSEQ multiplex PCR, yet TCRdb's version contains in-frame clones alone and is incomplete. The table has about 680,000 clones, about 91% seen once.

This sequence joins TRBV7-9 and TRBJ1-2; D possibly corresponds to TRBD1 (6 bases). The sample taken for sequencing was naive CD8+ T cells sorted from blood. The TCR sequence derives from a young man in good health. The CDR3 protein is CASSLVQTGINYGYTF. DNA of the CDR3: TGTGCCAGCAGCTTAGTACAGACAGGTATTAACTATGGCTACACCTTC.